This T cell receptor (beta chain) was sequenced during a study of cytomegalovirus exposure and HLA in healthy donors. This clone was seen only once. Antigen: not known. PCR was performed using 60 Vbeta and 13 Jbeta primers. Method: immunoSEQ multiplex PCR; TCRdb's copy keeps in-frame clones and lacks some. The sample carries 70,000 to 95,000 clones, less than 85% recorded once. Donors showed nominal health when sampled, although they likely had unrecorded immune exposures. Germline V gene data show CDR1 as KGHSH and CDR2 as LQKENI. The CDR3 runs to 14 residues. The trim removed 3 bases at V and 3 bases at J, leaving 3 bases unmatched. Regarding the study as a whole: The study listed some 160 cytomegalovirus-associated TCR beta chains. Roughly even sequencing depth across donors was the assumption behind the presence/absence analyses.

The rearrangement joins TRBV18 to TRBJ2-7; 9 bases agree with TRBD1. Sequences were obtained from PBMCs. The origin of this receptor is a man aged 25-45 years in good health and CMV-seropositive. Here the CDR3 DNA reads TGTGCCAGCTCACCTTCGACAGGGGGCTACGAGCAGTACGTC. It encodes CASSPSTGGYEQYV.